These T cell receptor beta chains were read from a single sample in a study of blood T cell repertoires in COVID-19. Produced via immunoSEQ multiplex PCR; TCRdb's table is partial and in-frame only. This sample has more than 250,000 clones, with around four fifths found just once. Sequenced sample: peripheral blood. All receptors come from a man aged 55 to 70 who had recovered from COVID-19. CDR3s include the opening cysteine and the closing phenylalanine or tryptophan. The D gene is left open where the match is weak. Clone size is not always given. Where it is, it says once, few, many or a class for expanded clones.

d_call,clone_size,v_call,j_call,cdr3_aa,cdr3_nt
NA,NA,TRBV3-1/TRBV3-2,TRBJ2-1,CASSQGTSSKQFF,TGTGCCAGCAGCCAAGGTACTAGCTCAAAGCAGTTCTTC
TRBD1,few,TRBV19,TRBJ2-1,CASSIYGQGVTYNEQFF,TGTGCCAGTAGTATTTACGGACAGGGGGTTACCTACAATGAGCAGTTCTTC
NA,NA,TRBV5-1,TRBJ1-6,CASSWTANSPLHF,TGCGCCAGCAGCTGGACAGCTAATTCACCCCTCCACTTT
TRBD2,NA,TRBV30,TRBJ2-5,CAWTPGGGAPQETQYF,TGTGCCTGGACCCCTGGCGGGGGGGCCCCTCAAGAGACCCAGTACTTC
TRBD2,NA,TRBV29-1,TRBJ2-5,CSVSVRGETQYF,TGCAGCGTCTCAGTGCGGGGGGAGACCCAGTACTTC
TRBD2,NA,TRBV7-8,TRBJ2-5,CASRKGGGQETQYF,TGTGCCAGCAGGAAAGGCGGGGGGCAGGAGACCCAGTACTTC
NA,NA,TRBV9,TRBJ2-1,CASSVARTISSYNEQFF,TGTGCCAGCAGCGTAGCCAGGACAATTAGCTCCTACAATGAGCAGTTCTTC
NA,NA,TRBV2,TRBJ1-2,CASSDSRYGYTF,TGTGCCAGCAGTGATTCTCGCTATGGCTACACCTTC
TRBD1,NA,TRBV2,TRBJ1-5,CASRRQGNSNQPQHF,TGTGCCAGCAGACGACAGGGGAATAGCAATCAGCCCCAGCATTTT
TRBD1,NA,TRBV18,TRBJ1-5,CASSLTLGTGTSNQPQHF,TGTGCCAGCTCCCTAACCCTTGGGACAGGGACGAGCAATCAGCCCCAGCATTTT